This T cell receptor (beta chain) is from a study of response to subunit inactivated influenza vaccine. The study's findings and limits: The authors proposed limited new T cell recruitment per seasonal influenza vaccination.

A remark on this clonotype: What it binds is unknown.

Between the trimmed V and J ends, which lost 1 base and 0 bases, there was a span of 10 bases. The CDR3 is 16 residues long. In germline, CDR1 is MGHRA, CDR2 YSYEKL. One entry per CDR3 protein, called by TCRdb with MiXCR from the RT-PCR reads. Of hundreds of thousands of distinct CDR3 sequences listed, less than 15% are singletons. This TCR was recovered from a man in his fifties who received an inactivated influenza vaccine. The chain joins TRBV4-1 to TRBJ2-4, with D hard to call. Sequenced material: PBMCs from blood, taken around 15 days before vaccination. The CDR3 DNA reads TGCGCCAGCAGCCAAGGGACCGGGTTAGCCAAAAACATTCAGTACTTC. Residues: CASSQGTGLAKNIQYF.